These 8 T cell receptor beta chains were all obtained from the same sample, sequenced in a study of T cell changes during pregnancy in multiple sclerosis. Profiling relied on immunoSEQ multiplex PCR, and the TCRdb table lists in-frame clones only, not all of them. Found here are about 30,000 clones, about 90% of them singletons; the top ten hold 6.2%. The sample here was CD8+ T cells from peripheral blood mononuclear cells, taken before pregnancy. These receptors were collected from a female donor with multiple sclerosis, enrolled in a pregnancy study.

The chain uses TRBV7-2 and TRBJ2-3, with TRBD2 matching over 8 bases. V was clipped by 7 bases and J by 2 bases; unmatched bases: 8. The length of the CDR3 is 15 residues. Germline assignment: CDR1 SGHTA and CDR2 FQGNSA. The CDR3 spells CASNPVAGTTDTQYF. CDR3 sequence (DNA): TGTGCCAGCAACCCTGTAGCGGGAACCACAGATACGCAGTATTTT.

The chain employs TRBV7-6 and TRBJ2-5; 10 nucleotides agree with TRBD1. The V and J ends lost 5 bases and 4 bases, in that order; junction bases with no gene match: 16. There are 18 residues in the CDR3. CDR1 is SGHVS and CDR2 is FNYEAQ in the germline V gene. The CDR3 region is CASSPAVGSDRGLETQYF. DNA for the CDR3: TGTGCCAGCAGCCCCGCTGTTGGTTCGGACAGGGGGTTAGAGACCCAGTACTTC.

This sequence joins TRBV27 and TRBJ2-3; D perhaps matches TRBD2 (5 bases). The ends were cut back, 6 bases at V and 3 bases at J, with 13 bases in the middle. The CDR3 extends over 14 amino acids. Per the germline V gene, CDR1 is MNHEY and CDR2 is SMNVEV (reference sequence). CDR3 sequence reads: CASRLRTLTDTQYF. The CDR3 region has the DNA TGTGCCAGCAGGCTACGGACTCTTACAGATACGCAGTATTTT.

The gene calls are TRBV5-1 and TRBJ2-1; 7 bases fit TRBD1. CDR3 length equals 17 residues. The trim removed 3 bases at V and 7 bases at J, leaving 16 bases unmatched. Germline assignment: CDR1 SGHRS and CDR2 YFSETQ. The DNA for the CDR3 is TGCGCCAGCAGCTCGGGACAGTCCTCACTCCCTTCAAATGAGCAGTTCTTC. Residues: CASSSGQSSLPSNEQFF.

The chain has TRBV11-2 and TRBJ2-5, with 8 bases fitting TRBD2. The J segment lost 4 bases and the V segment lost 3 bases, leaving 7 bases of the junction unmatched. The CDR3 sequence is 15 residues long. Germline CDR1 and CDR2: SGHAT and FQNNGV. This chain's CDR3 is CASSFAGRGGETQYF. The CDR3 DNA follows: TGTGCCAGCAGCTTTGCCGGGAGGGGAGGAGAGACCCAGTACTTC.

The chain links TRBV11-3 to TRBJ2-7; D is undetermined. There are 13 residues in the CDR3. V gave up 4 bases and J gave up 5 bases, with 12 bases separating them. Germline loops: CDR1 SGHNT, CDR2 YENEEA. CDR3 DNA sequence: TGTGCCAGCAGCTCCGGAGTAGGTGACGAGCAGTACTTC. This sequence encodes CASSSGVGDEQYF.

The chain joins TRBV9 to TRBJ2-5; D may be TRBD2 (7 bases). This CDR3 is built from 16 residues. Looked up from germline, CDR1 is SGDLS and CDR2 is YYNGEE. V lost 3 bases to trimming and J lost 1 base, with 16 bases between them. The chain's CDR3 is CASSEWGAGAQETQYF. The CDR3 nucleotides are TGTGCCAGCAGCGAGTGGGGGGCGGGGGCCCAAGAGACCCAGTACTTC.

This sequence joins TRBV13 and TRBJ1-3, with D maybe TRBD1 (6 bases). V was shortened by 5 bases and J by 1 base, with 12 bases between the two germline ends. This CDR3 is 15 amino acids long. CDR1 is PRHDT, CDR2 FYEKMQ, per germline (reference sequence). CDR3 DNA sequence: TGTGCCAGCAGCCACGGACAGCGGTCTGGAAACACCATATATTTT. Translated: CASSHGQRSGNTIYF.